This T cell receptor beta chain was found in a study of blood T cells in healthy people across ages. Study-level points and caveats: Higher diversity, along with more naive CD4+ cells, distinguished long-lived donors from aged donors.

Combining a sample-barcoded 5' primer with a J-beta primer mix, a second PCR ran for 7 to 11 cycles. TCRdb analysed the 5' RACE reads with MiXCR anew, one entry per CDR3 protein. Here the sample spans about 570,000 distinct CDR3 sequences, about 25% being singletons. They isolated at least 6 million PBMCs from each sample. On this clonotype itself: The antigen is undetermined.

Germline V gene lookup returns CDR1 SQVTM and CDR2 ANQGSEA. V gave up 7 bases and J gave up 3 bases, with 13 bases separating them. There are 13 residues in the CDR3. These data are also associated with another study on T cells of mothers and their children. That source reports: The study obtained over 8 million TCR beta CDR3 reads per mother and a few million per child.

J is TRBJ2-1 and V is TRBV29-1, with D possibly TRBD2 on 5 matching bases. The TCR was taken from a boy aged 2 to 10 in good health. The sequenced sample was blood. CDR3 in DNA: TGCAGCGCCGCATCCGGGAACTACAATGAGCAGTTCTTC. Translated: CSAASGNYNEQFF.